Reported below is one T cell receptor beta chain. These data originate in a study of T cell responses to AZD1222 COVID-19 vaccine. Clones were read by immunoSEQ multiplex PCR, and TCRdb kept only the in-frame ones, dropping some. This table has approximately 91,000 clones, 70% to 90% appearing once. The receptor comes from an adult in good health. Sample: peripheral blood, taken on day 0 of AZD1222 vaccination.

The CDR3: CASSSDSAEQYF. For the CDR3, the DNA is TGTGCCAGCAGCTCCGACAGCGCCGAGCAGTACTTC. V usage is TRBV7-9 and J usage is TRBJ2-7; D might be TRBD1 (5 bases). In germline, CDR1 is SEHNR, CDR2 FQNEAQ (reference sequence). The CDR3 has 12 residues. Trimming took 4 bases from V and 6 from J, leaving 10 bases between them.